This TCR beta chain was captured by sequencing in a study of metastatic and nonmetastatic thyroid tumors. This clone was recorded at least ten times. CDR1 and CDR2 from the germline V gene are SGHDT and YYEEEE. This CDR3 region has 13 residues. V was shortened by 1 base and J by 2 bases, with 5 bases between the two germline ends. Patients were all untreated before their thyroid surgery. TCRdb reassembled clones from the PCR reads with MiXCR. The sample lists 27,000 or so clones, over 12% occurring once. Input material: blood. The genes are TRBV5-6 and TRBJ2-3; D not resolved. This TCR was recovered from a male donor with papillary thyroid cancer or a benign thyroid nodule (not recorded which). Some clones in this sample may be carry-over from other donors' samples. CDR3 sequence (DNA): TGTGCCAGCAGCTTGTGGATCACAGATACGCAGTATTTT. Protein product: CASSLWITDTQYF.